Presented here are 27 T cell receptor beta chains from one specimen sequenced in a study of CD8+ T cells in alopecia areata. RNA extraction was followed by reverse transcription into cDNA, which acted as the sequencing template. Measured with immunoSEQ multiplex PCR; TCRdb has only the in-frame clones, and not every one. The sample contains 150,000 or so clones, about 60% of which appear only once. Here the sequenced sample was CD4+ T cells sorted from blood, taken at week 0. The receptors were gathered from a human donor with alopecia areata.

This clone was recorded at least ten times. CDR3 loop: CAISAGGDSPLHF. In DNA form, the CDR3 reads TGTGCCATCAGTGCAGGGGGGGATTCACCCCTCCACTTT. The chain joins TRBV10-3 to TRBJ1-6; TRBD1 matches 7 bases. There are 13 residues in the CDR3. Germline CDR1 is ENHRY and CDR2 is SYGVKD. With V trimmed by 4 bases and J by 8 bases, 2 bases remained unmatched.

The DNA for the CDR3 is TGCAGTGCTACAGGGATGACTGAAGCTTTCTTT. It is translated as CSATGMTEAFF. The V gene is TRBV20-1, the J gene TRBJ1-1; D is perhaps TRBD1 (5 bases). Germline CDR1 is DFQATT and CDR2 is SNEGSKA (reference sequence). The V and J ends lost 4 bases and 5 bases respectively, with 8 bases between them. The CDR3 loop spans 11 amino acids.

The chain carries TRBV19 and TRBJ2-3; D is undetermined. V shed 3 bases and J shed 3 bases, with 7 bases lying between them. The CDR3 is 13 amino acids. The V gene's germline CDR1 is LNHDA and CDR2 SQIVND (reference sequence). CDR3 in amino acids: CASSIAGTDTQYF. CDR3 nucleotide sequence: TGTGCCAGTAGTATCGCCGGAACAGATACGCAGTATTTT.

The gene calls are TRBV4-2 and TRBJ1-1; D unresolved. CDR1 LGHNA and CDR2 YNFKEQ come from the germline V gene. V shed 0 bases and J shed 6 bases, with 14 bases lying between them. This CDR3 has 15 amino acids. The CDR3 coding sequence is TGTGCCAGCAGCCAAGAAAAAACGGGAGTCTCTGAAGCTTTCTTT. Translated, it gives CASSQEKTGVSEAFF.

The chain uses TRBV4-1 and TRBJ2-1; D not certain. Trimming shortened V by 3 bases and J by 0 bases, and 12 bases separated the two germline ends. This CDR3 contains 16 residues. Germline loops: CDR1 MGHRA, CDR2 YSYEKL. CDR3 in amino acids: CASSQFYTSSYNEQFF. The CDR3 DNA sequence: TGCGCCAGCAGCCAGTTCTACACGAGCTCCTACAATGAGCAGTTCTTC.

The count of this clone is one. The chain couples TRBV5-6 to TRBJ2-7, with TRBD2 matching 10 bases. Germline V gene sequence: CDR1 SGHDT, CDR2 YYEEEE. V trimming: 2 bases; J trimming: 6 bases; junction bases outside the gene matches: 11. CDR3 length: 16 amino acids. CDR3 amino acids: CASSLSGAGGRSEQYF. The DNA of the CDR3 is TGTGCCAGCAGCTTAAGCGGAGCGGGGGGGCGTTCCGAGCAGTACTTC.

In this sample, this clone turned up once. V and J are TRBV29-1 and TRBJ1-1, with a weak D call TRBD1 (5 bases). CDR1 and CDR2 from the germline V gene are SQVTM and ANQGSEA. This CDR3 is 12 amino acids long. Between the trimmed V and J ends, which lost 4 bases and 4 bases, there was a span of 10 bases. The CDR3 protein is CSVGSRATEAFF. The CDR3 nucleotides read TGCAGCGTTGGATCCAGGGCCACTGAAGCTTTCTTT. The full variable domain, rest sourced from reference TRBV29-1 and TRBJ1-1, is SAVISQKPSRDICQRGTSLTIQCQVDSQVTMMFWYRQQPGQSLTLIATANQGSEATYESGFVIDKFPISRPNLTFSTLTVSNMSPEDSSIYLCSVGSRATEAFFGQGTRLTVV.

This clone has just a few counts. The chain carries TRBV29-1 and TRBJ2-5; D is unresolved. Trimming cost V 1 base and J 7 bases, with 4 bases left between them. CDR1 SQVTM and CDR2 ANQGSEA come from the germline V gene. The CDR3 loop spans 10 amino acids. The CDR3 coding sequence is TGCAGCGTTGAAGGGCGGACCCAGTACTTC. Translated: CSVEGRTQYF.

Only a few counts were recorded for this clone. The V gene is TRBV11-2, the J gene TRBJ1-1; D call uncertain. Trimming left V 5 bases short and J 5 bases short, with 9 bases between. CDR1 and CDR2 from the germline V gene are SGHAT and FQNNGV. The CDR3 consists of 12 residues. CDR3 in amino acids: CASSPVVTEAFF. CDR3 sequence (DNA): TGTGCCAGCAGCCCCGTCGTGACTGAAGCTTTCTTT. Full variable domain (outside the CDR3, taken from reference TRBV11-2 and TRBJ1-1): EAGVAQSPRYKIIEKRQSVAFWCNPISGHATLYWYQQILGQGPKLLIQFQNNGVVDDSQLPKDRFSAERLKGVDSTLKIQPAKLEDSAVYLCASSPVVTEAFFGQGTRLTVV.

The chain carries TRBV30 and TRBJ2-1, with 11 nucleotides matching TRBD2. The germline gives CDR1 GTSNPN, CDR2 SVGIG (reference sequence). The V gene end was trimmed by 4 bases and the J gene end by 0 bases; junction bases not matched to a gene: 5. The CDR3 totals 16 residues. As DNA, the CDR3 is TGTGCCTGGACATTAGCGGGGGGGAGCTCCTACAATGAGCAGTTCTTC. Its protein is CAWTLAGGSSYNEQFF.

This clone was recorded a few times. In DNA, the CDR3 is TGCGCCAGCAGCCAGTCCATAGGGGAGGCTGGGGCCAACGTCCTGACTTTC. Its protein is CASSQSIGEAGANVLTF. This chain joins TRBV4-3 and TRBJ2-6; TRBD2 might be the D (6 bases). From germline, CDR1 is LGHNA and CDR2 YSLEER. V was clipped by 3 bases and J by 2 bases, with 14 bases between them. The CDR3 loop spans 17 amino acids.

The chain carries TRBV7-2 and TRBJ2-3, with 7 positions matching TRBD2. There are 15 residues in the CDR3. Trimming took 5 bases from V and 6 from J; bases not matched to a gene: 11. Germline CDR1 reads SGHTA; CDR2 reads FQGNSA. The DNA for the CDR3 is TGTGCCAGCAGCAGGGACTACTCAACAACTGATACGCAGTATTTT. Translating it yields CASSRDYSTTDTQYF.

This rearrangement joins TRBV18 to TRBJ1-2; D unclear. From germline, CDR1 is KGHSH and CDR2 LQKENI. This CDR3 contains 13 residues. V lost 3 bases to trimming and J lost 5 bases, with 10 bases between them. The CDR3 spells CASSPTSEYGYTF. CDR3 DNA: TGTGCCAGCTCACCGACCTCTGAATATGGCTACACCTTC.

This chain links TRBV30 with TRBJ2-5; 9 bases agree with TRBD1. CDR1 and CDR2 (germline): GTSNPN, SVGIG (reference sequence). This CDR3 has 15 amino acids. V was pared by 2 bases and J by 1 base, with 5 bases of the junction left unmatched. The CDR3, as DNA: TGTGCCTGGAGTTGGGGACAGGGCTCCCAAGAGACCCAGTACTTC. This translates into CAWSWGQGSQETQYF.

The genes are TRBV29-1 and TRBJ2-5; no firm D call. The germline CDR1 and CDR2 sequences are SQVTM and ANQGSEA. The CDR3 totals 12 residues. Trimming removed 7 bases at V and 1 base at J, with 10 bases between. CDR3 DNA: TGCAGCGGTAGGACGGTCCAAGAGACCCAGTACTTC. Encoded protein: CSGRTVQETQYF.

The chain combines TRBV14 with TRBJ1-6; D is possibly TRBD1 (5 bases). The germline V gene encodes CDR1 SGHDN and CDR2 FVKESK. The CDR3 extends over 13 amino acids. Trimming took 1 base from V and 13 from J, leaving 11 bases between them. As DNA, the CDR3 is TGTGCCAGCAGCCAAGTTCTCCGGGGGCCCCTCCACTTT. This gives the protein CASSQVLRGPLHF.

This clone appeared a few times. This chain uses TRBV29-1 with TRBJ2-7, with TRBD1 identical over 7 bases. Germline trimming cut 6 bases from V and 7 bases from J; bases unmatched to any gene: 12. The CDR3 sequence is 13 residues long. Germline assignment: CDR1 SQVTM and CDR2 ANQGSEA. This chain's CDR3 is CSVRTGPHWEQYF. The CDR3 nucleotides are TGCAGCGTACGGACAGGACCCCACTGGGAGCAGTACTTC.

The chain has TRBV6-6 and TRBJ1-5, with D uncertain. V lost 2 bases to trimming and J lost 6 bases, with 5 bases between them. This CDR3 is 12 amino acids long. Germline CDR1 reads MNHNY; CDR2 reads SVGAGI (reference sequence). CDR3 in DNA: TGTGCCAGCAGTTACGGGAGTCAGCCCCAGCATTTT. It is translated as CASSYGSQPQHF.

Details on this clone: A much larger clone lies one base from this, so it may be a read error. V gene TRBV7-9 combines with J gene TRBJ2-3; D is uncertain. The CDR3 is 11 amino acids. Germline CDR1 reads SEHNR; CDR2 reads FQNEAQ (reference sequence). V gave up 1 base and J gave up 7 bases, with 3 bases separating them. The CDR3 nucleotides are TGTGCCAGCAGCTTAGAATATACGCAGTATTTT. Amino acid sequence: CASSLEYTQYF.

A few counts support this clone. The chain is built from TRBV28 and TRBJ2-6; D uncertain. The CDR3 spans 13 residues. Between the trimmed V and J ends, which lost 8 bases and 7 bases, there was a span of 12 bases. Germline V gives CDR1 MDHEN, CDR2 SYDVKM. CDR3 nucleotides: TGTGCCAGCGGGGTGGGATATGCCAACGTCCTGACTTTC. Protein sequence: CASGVGYANVLTF.

Only a few counts were recorded for this clone. The V gene is TRBV5-1, the J gene TRBJ1-1; D gene uncertain. The CDR3 is made up of 14 amino acids. The germline V gene encodes CDR1 SGHRS and CDR2 YFSETQ. With 0 bases removed from V and 1 base from J, the gap between germline ends came to 7 bases. The CDR3 bases are TGCGCCAGCAGCTTGGCCTCGGCGAACACTGAAGCTTTCTTT. Translation: CASSLASANTEAFF. The variable domain in full, completed from reference TRBV5-1 and TRBJ1-1, reads KAGVTQTPRYLIKTRGQQVTLSCSPISGHRSVSWYQQTPGQGLQFLFEYFSETQRNKGNFPGRFSGRQFSNSRSEMNVSTLELGDSALYLCASSLASANTEAFFGQGTRLTVV.

This clone showed up just a few times. V gene TRBV27 combines with J gene TRBJ2-3; 10 bases match TRBD1. Germline lookup yields CDR1 MNHEY and CDR2 SMNVEV (reference sequence). The CDR3 covers 14 residues. V shed 6 bases, J shed 3 bases, and the junction held 3 bases outside the gene matches. As DNA, the CDR3 is TGTGCCAGCAGCACGGGACAGGGGACAGATACGCAGTATTTT. It yields the protein CASSTGQGTDTQYF.

This chain joins TRBV29-1 and TRBJ1-6, with TRBD1 as a possible D gene (6 bases). V lost 2 bases to trimming and J lost 7 bases, with 9 bases between them. The V gene's germline CDR1 is SQVTM and CDR2 ANQGSEA. The CDR3 loop spans 13 amino acids. This CDR3 is CSVETGANSPLHF. The CDR3 nucleotides read TGCAGCGTTGAAACGGGGGCGAATTCACCCCTCCACTTT.

This rearrangement joins TRBV27 to TRBJ2-5; TRBD2 matches at 14 bases. The ends lost 6 bases at V and 5 bases at J; junction bases unmatched: 5. The germline CDR1 and CDR2 sequences are MNHEY and SMNVEV (reference sequence). This CDR3 contains 15 residues. CDR3 region: CASRGLAGGRETQYF. CDR3 nucleotides: TGTGCCAGCAGAGGACTAGCGGGGGGCAGGGAGACCCAGTACTTC.

The chain couples TRBV29-1 to TRBJ2-5, with D perhaps TRBD1 or TRBD2 (5 bases each). CDR1 SQVTM and CDR2 ANQGSEA come from the germline V gene. There are 11 residues in the CDR3. Trimming removed 4 bases from V and 6 bases from J, with 9 bases in between. As DNA, the CDR3 is TGCAGCGTTGGTTGGGGACAGACCCAGTACTTC. Protein sequence: CSVGWGQTQYF. Complete variable domain (other parts from reference TRBV29-1 and TRBJ2-5): SAVISQKPSRDICQRGTSLTIQCQVDSQVTMMFWYRQQPGQSLTLIATANQGSEATYESGFVIDKFPISRPNLTFSTLTVSNMSPEDSSIYLCSVGWGQTQYFGPGTRLLVL.

The genes are TRBV5-6 and TRBJ2-4; D unresolved. V lost 0 bases and J 2 bases, leaving 12 bases between the germline ends. The CDR3 is 16 amino acids. Germline assignment: CDR1 SGHDT and CDR2 YYEEEE. This CDR3 is CASSLGDEAPKNIQYF. In DNA, the CDR3 is TGTGCCAGCAGCTTGGGCGACGAGGCGCCCAAAAACATTCAGTACTTC.

V is TRBV6-5 and J is TRBJ2-7, with D perhaps matching TRBD1 or TRBD2 (5 bases each). V lost 6 bases and J lost 4, with 13 bases in between. This CDR3 has 13 residues. Per germline, CDR1 MNHEY and CDR2 SVGAGI. The CDR3 nucleotides read TGTGCCAGCAGCGGGGCAGGTCTATACGAGCAGTACTTC. It specifies CASSGAGLYEQYF.